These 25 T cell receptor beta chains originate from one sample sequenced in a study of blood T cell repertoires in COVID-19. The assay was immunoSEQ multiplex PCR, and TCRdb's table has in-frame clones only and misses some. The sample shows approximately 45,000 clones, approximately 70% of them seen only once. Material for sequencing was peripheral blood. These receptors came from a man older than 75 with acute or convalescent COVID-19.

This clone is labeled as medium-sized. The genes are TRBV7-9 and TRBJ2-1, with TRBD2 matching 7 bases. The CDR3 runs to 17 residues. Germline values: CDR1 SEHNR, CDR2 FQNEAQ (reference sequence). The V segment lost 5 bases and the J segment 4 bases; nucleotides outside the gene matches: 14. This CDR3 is CASSPYNGGEGYNEQFF. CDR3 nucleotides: TGTGCCAGCAGCCCCTACAATGGGGGGGAGGGATACAATGAGCAGTTCTTC.

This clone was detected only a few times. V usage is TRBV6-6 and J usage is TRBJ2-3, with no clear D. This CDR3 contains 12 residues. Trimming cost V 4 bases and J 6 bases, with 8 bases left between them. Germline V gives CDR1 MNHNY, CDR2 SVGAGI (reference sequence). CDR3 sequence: CASSLTGDTQYF. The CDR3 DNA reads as TGTGCCAGCAGTTTAACCGGGGATACGCAGTATTTT.

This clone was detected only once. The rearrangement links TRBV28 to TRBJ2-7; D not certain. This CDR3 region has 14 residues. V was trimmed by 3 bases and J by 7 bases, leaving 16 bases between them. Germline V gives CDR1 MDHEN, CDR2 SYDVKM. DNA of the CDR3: TGTGCCAGCAGTTTCCGGAGATGGCCCGGGGAGCAGTACTTC. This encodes CASSFRRWPGEQYF. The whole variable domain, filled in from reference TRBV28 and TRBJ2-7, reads DVKVTQSSRYLVKRTGEKVFLECVQDMDHENMFWYRQDPGLGLRLIYFSYDVKMKEKGDIPEGYSVSREKKERFSLILESASTNQTSMYLCASSFRRWPGEQYFGPGTRLTVT.

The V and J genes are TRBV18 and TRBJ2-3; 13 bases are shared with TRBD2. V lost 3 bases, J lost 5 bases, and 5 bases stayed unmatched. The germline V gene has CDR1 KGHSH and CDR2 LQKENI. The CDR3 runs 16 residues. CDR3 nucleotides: TGTGCCAGCTCACCCGGGACTAGCGGGATCGGAGATACGCAGTATTTT. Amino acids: CASSPGTSGIGDTQYF. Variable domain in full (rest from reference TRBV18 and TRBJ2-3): NAGVMQNPRHLVRRRGQEARLRCSPMKGHSHVYWYRQLPEEGLKFMVYLQKENIIDESGMPKERFSAEFPKEGPSILRIQQVVRGDSAAYFCASSPGTSGIGDTQYFGPGTRLTVL.

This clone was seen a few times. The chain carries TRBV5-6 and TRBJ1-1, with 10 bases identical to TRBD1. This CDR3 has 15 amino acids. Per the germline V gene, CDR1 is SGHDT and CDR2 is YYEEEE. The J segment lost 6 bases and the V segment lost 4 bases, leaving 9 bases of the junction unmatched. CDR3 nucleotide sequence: TGTGCCAGCAGCCGCCTGGGACAGGGGTATTCTGAAGCTTTCTTT. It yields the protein CASSRLGQGYSEAFF.

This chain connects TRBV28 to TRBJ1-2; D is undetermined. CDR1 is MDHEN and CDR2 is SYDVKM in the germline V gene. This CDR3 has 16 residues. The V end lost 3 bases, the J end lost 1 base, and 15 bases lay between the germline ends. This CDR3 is CASSLPGIRYNYGYTF. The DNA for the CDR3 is TGTGCCAGCAGTTTGCCGGGTATACGGTATAACTATGGCTACACCTTC.

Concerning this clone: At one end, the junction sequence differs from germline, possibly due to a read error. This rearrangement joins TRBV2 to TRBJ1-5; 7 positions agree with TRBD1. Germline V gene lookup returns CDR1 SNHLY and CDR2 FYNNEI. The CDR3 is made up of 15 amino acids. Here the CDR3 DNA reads TGTGCCAGCAGGGAAGACAGGGCAAGAGGTCAGCCCCAGCATTTT. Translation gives CASREDRARGQPQHF.

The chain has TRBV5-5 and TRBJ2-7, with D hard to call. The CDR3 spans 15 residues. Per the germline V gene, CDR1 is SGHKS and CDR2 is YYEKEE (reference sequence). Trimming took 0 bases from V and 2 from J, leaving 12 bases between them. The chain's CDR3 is CASSLAAVAPYEQYF. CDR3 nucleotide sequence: TGTGCCAGCAGCTTGGCCGCGGTCGCCCCCTACGAGCAGTACTTC. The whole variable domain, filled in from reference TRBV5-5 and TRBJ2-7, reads DAGVTQSPTHLIKTRGQQVTLRCSPISGHKSVSWYQQVLGQGPQFIFQYYEKEERGRGNFPDRFSARQFPNYSSELNVNALLLGDSALYLCASSLAAVAPYEQYFGPGTRLTVT.

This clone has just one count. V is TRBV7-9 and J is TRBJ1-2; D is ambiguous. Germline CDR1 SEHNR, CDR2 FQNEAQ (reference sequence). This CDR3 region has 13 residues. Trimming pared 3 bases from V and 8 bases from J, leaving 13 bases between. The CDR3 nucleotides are TGTGCCAGCAGCTTCTTCAGAGGAGACGGCTACACCTTC. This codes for CASSFFRGDGYTF. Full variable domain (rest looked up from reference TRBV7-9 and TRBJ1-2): DTGVSQNPRHKITKRGQNVTFRCDPISEHNRLYWYRQTLGQGPEFLTYFQNEAQLEKSRLLSDRFSAERPKGSFSTLEIQRTEQGDSAMYLCASSFFRGDGYTFGSGTRLTVV.

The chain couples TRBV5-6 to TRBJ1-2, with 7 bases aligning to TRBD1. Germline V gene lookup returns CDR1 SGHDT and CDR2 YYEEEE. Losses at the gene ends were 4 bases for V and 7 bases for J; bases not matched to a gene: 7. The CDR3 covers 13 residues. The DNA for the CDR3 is TGTGCCAGCAGCGGGGGGTACAGGGGTGGCTACACCTTC. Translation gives CASSGGYRGGYTF.

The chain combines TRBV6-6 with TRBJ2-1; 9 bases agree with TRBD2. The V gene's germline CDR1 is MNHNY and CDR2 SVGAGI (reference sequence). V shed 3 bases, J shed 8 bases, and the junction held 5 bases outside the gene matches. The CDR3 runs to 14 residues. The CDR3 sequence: CASSYLAGNYEQFF. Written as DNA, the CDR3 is TGTGCCAGCAGTTATCTAGCGGGGAACTATGAGCAGTTCTTC.

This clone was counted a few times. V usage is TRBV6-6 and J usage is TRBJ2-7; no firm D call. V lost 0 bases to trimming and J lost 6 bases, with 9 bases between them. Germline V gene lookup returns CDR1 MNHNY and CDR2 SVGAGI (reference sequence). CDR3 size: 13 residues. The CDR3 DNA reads TGTGCCAGCAGTTACTCCGCGCTCGGCGAGCAGTACTTC. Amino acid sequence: CASSYSALGEQYF.

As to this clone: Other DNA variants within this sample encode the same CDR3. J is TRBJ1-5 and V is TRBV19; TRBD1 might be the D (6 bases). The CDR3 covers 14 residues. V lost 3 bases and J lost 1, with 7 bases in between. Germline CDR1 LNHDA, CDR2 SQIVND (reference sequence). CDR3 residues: CASSITGSNQPQHF. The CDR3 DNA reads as TGTGCCAGTAGTATTACAGGGAGCAATCAGCCCCAGCATTTT.

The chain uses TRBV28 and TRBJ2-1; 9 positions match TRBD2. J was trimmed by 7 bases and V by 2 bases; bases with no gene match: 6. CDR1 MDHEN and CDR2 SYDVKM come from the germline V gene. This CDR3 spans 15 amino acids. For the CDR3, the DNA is TGTGCCAGCAGTTTAGGGGCGGGAGGGAGGAATGAGCAGTTCTTC. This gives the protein CASSLGAGGRNEQFF.

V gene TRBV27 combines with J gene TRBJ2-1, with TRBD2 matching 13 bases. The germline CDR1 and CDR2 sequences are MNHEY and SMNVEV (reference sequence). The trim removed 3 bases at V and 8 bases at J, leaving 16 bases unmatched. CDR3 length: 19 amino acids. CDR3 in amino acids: CASSLVSQGLAGVSYEQFF. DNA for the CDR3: TGTGCCAGCAGTTTGGTTAGTCAAGGACTAGCGGGAGTTAGTTATGAGCAGTTCTTC.

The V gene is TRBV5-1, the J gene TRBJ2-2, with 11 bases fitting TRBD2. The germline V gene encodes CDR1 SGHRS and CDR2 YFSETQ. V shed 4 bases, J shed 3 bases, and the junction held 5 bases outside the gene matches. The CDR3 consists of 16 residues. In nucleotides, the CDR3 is TGCGCCAGCAGCCCGCTAGCGGGAGGCTACACCGGGGAGCTGTTTTTT. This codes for CASSPLAGGYTGELFF.

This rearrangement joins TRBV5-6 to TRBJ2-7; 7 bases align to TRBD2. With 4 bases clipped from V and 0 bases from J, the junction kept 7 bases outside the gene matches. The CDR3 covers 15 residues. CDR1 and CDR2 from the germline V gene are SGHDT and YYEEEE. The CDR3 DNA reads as TGTGCCAGCAGCCGAGGGACTACCCGCTCCTACGAGCAGTACTTC. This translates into CASSRGTTRSYEQYF.

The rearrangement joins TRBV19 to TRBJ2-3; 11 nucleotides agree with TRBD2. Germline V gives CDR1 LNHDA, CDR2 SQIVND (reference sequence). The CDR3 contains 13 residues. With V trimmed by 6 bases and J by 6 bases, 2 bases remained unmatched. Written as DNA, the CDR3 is TGTGCCAGTAGACTAGCGGGAGCGGATACGCAGTATTTT. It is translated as CASRLAGADTQYF.

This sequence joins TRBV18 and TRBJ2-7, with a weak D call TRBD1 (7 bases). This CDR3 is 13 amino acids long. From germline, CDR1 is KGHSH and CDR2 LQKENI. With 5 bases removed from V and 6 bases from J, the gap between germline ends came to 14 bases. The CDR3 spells CASSLDQGGEQYF. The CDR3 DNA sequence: TGTGCCAGCTCATTGGATCAGGGGGGCGAGCAGTACTTC.

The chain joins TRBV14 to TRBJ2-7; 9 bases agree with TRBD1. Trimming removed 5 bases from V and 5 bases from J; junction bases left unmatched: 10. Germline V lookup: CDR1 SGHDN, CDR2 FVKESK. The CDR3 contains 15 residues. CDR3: CASSDPGQGTHEQYF. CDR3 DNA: TGTGCCAGCAGCGACCCGGGACAGGGCACCCACGAGCAGTACTTC.

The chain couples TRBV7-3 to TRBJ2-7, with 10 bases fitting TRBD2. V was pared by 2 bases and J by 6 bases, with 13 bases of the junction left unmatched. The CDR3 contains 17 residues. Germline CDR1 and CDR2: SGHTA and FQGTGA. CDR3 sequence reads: CASSLGPTTSGKSEQYF. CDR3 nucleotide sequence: TGTGCCAGCAGCTTAGGCCCCACTACTAGCGGGAAAAGCGAGCAGTACTTC.

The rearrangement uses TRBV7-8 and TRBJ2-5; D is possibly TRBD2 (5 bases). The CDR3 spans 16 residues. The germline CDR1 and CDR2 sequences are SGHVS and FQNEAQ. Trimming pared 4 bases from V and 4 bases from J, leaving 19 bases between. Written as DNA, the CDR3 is TGTGCCAGCAGCTCCAGCGGATTACTAGTCCCAGAGACCCAGTACTTC. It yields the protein CASSSSGLLVPETQYF.

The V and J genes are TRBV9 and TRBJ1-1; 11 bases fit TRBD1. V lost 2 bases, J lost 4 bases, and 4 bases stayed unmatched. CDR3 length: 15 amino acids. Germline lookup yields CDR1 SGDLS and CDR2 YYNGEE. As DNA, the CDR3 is TGTGCCAGCAGCGTGGCGGGGACAGGGGGCACTGAAGCTTTCTTT. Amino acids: CASSVAGTGGTEAFF.

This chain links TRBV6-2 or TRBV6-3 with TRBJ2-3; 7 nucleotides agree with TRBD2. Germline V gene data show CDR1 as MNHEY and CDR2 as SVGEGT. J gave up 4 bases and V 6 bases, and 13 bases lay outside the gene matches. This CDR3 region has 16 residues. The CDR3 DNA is TGTGCCAGCAGCCCAATAGCGGGTGTGGTCCCAGATACGCAGTATTTT. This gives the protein CASSPIAGVVPDTQYF.

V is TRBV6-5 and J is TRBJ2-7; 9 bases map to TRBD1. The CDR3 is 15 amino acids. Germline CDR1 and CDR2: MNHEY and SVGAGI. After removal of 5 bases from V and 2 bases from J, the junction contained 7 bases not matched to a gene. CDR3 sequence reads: CASSRQGVLAYEQYF. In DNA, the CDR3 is TGTGCCAGCAGTCGACAGGGGGTCTTGGCCTACGAGCAGTACTTC.